The rows below give T cell receptor beta chains drawn from one sample of a study of T cell responses to AZD1222 COVID-19 vaccine. The repertoire was sequenced with immunoSEQ multiplex PCR; TCRdb's copy has only in-frame clones and lacks some. This table holds 120,000 or so clones, approximately 82% found once. The starting material was peripheral blood, obtained 28 days after the second AZD1222 dose. The receptors derive from an adult who received the AZD1222 COVID-19 vaccine. Each CDR3 is given with its conserved first and last residue. Each record gives: J gene, D gene, V gene, clone size, CDR3 DNA, CDR3 protein. A D gene is named only where the DNA matches it firmly. Only part of the rows carry a size: once, few, many, or a class if the clone is expanded.

TRBJ1-1,TRBD1,TRBV5-1,.,TGCGCCAGCAGCTTTTCAACAGGGGGATCCACTGAAGCTTTCTTT,CASSFSTGGSTEAFF
TRBJ1-4,.,TRBV4-3,.,TGCGCCAGCAGCCAAGATATCTGGGAAAAACTGTTTTTT,CASSQDIWEKLFF
TRBJ2-1,.,TRBV9,.,TGTGCCGCCAGCTTGGAGGGGGGGGCTTACAATGAGCAGTTCTTC,CAASLEGGAYNEQFF
TRBJ1-5,.,TRBV3-1/TRBV3-2,.,TGTGCCAGCAGCCAAGGGACAATTACGGCAATCTATAGCAATCAGCCCCAGCATTTT,CASSQGTITAIYSNQPQHF
TRBJ1-1,.,TRBV7-2,few,TGTGCCAGCAGCTTAGAAAGAGGGAACACTGAAGCTTTCTTT,CASSLERGNTEAFF
TRBJ2-2,.,TRBV4-1,.,TGCGCCAGCAGCCGCCTGCCGGCGGATCAATCGAACACCGGGGAGCTGTTTTTT,CASSRLPADQSNTGELFF
TRBJ2-7,TRBD1,TRBV6-2/TRBV6-3,.,TGTGCCAGCAGTGCTCTACCGGGACAGGGGACCTACGAGCAGTACTTC,CASSALPGQGTYEQYF
TRBJ2-7,.,TRBV7-9,.,TGTGCCAGCAGCTGGGGTGGAGGCACCTCCTACGAGCAGTACTTC,CASSWGGGTSYEQYF
TRBJ1-4,.,TRBV2,.,TGTGCCAGCAGTTACAGGGTTCCTAATGAAAAACTGTTTTTT,CASSYRVPNEKLFF
TRBJ1-2,TRBD1,TRBV6-5,.,TGTGCCAGCAGTATTTCGGACAGGGACGGCTACACCTTC,CASSISDRDGYTF
TRBJ1-6,.,TRBV21-1,.,TGTGCCAGCAGCAAACTTACCGGGACACAAAATTCACCCCTCCACTTT,CASSKLTGTQNSPLHF
TRBJ2-1,TRBD1,TRBV3-1/TRBV3-2,.,TGTGCCAGCAGCCAAGACAGGGACAGGGTCTACAATGAGCAGTTCTTC,CASSQDRDRVYNEQFF
TRBJ1-6,.,TRBV27,.,TGTGCCAGCAGTTGGTATGATTCACCCCTCCACTTT,CASSWYDSPLHF
TRBJ1-5,TRBD1,TRBV9,.,TGTGCCAGCAGCCCGGGACAGGGTTATCAGCCCCAGCATTTT,CASSPGQGYQPQHF
TRBJ1-1,TRBD1,TRBV18,.,TGTGCCAGCTCACAGGCAGGGGGCGTTGAAGCTTTCTTT,CASSQAGGVEAFF
TRBJ1-2,TRBD1,TRBV19,once,TGTGCCAGTAGTACTTCCCTCGGGACAGTAAAAGGGGGCTACACCTTC,CASSTSLGTVKGGYTF
TRBJ1-5,.,TRBV2,.,TGTGCCAGCAGTGCCCCTCGGCCCCAGCATTTT,CASSAPRPQHF
TRBJ1-1,.,TRBV18,.,TGTGCCAGCTCACAGGGATCGAACACTGAAGCTTTCTTT,CASSQGSNTEAFF
TRBJ1-1,.,TRBV27,.,TGTGCCAGCAGACCGCAGGGGTCCACTGAAGCTTTCTTT,CASRPQGSTEAFF
TRBJ2-1,.,TRBV27,.,TGTGCCAGCAGCCCAGGCGGCAGACCTAATGAGCAGTTCTTC,CASSPGGRPNEQFF
TRBJ1-5,.,TRBV7-6,.,TGTGCCAGCAGCTTAGTGGCCAGGGAGATTTCCTGGCAGCCCCAGCATTTT,CASSLVAREISWQPQHF
TRBJ1-4,.,TRBV6-5,.,TGTGCCAGCAGCCCACCAGGGTTTAGCGAAAAACTGTTTTTT,CASSPPGFSEKLFF
TRBJ1-5,.,TRBV16,few,TGTGCCAGCAGCCAACAGGACGAAATCAATCAGCCCCAGCATTTT,CASSQQDEINQPQHF
TRBJ1-2,.,TRBV5-4,.,TGTGCCAGCAGCGCACCAGGGGCCGCTAACTATGGCTACACCTTC,CASSAPGAANYGYTF
TRBJ2-7,.,TRBV19,once,TGTGCCAGTAGTATCGGACCTTCGGGTCTATACGAGCAGTACTTC,CASSIGPSGLYEQYF
TRBJ1-1,.,TRBV7-2,.,TGTGCCAGCAGCTTTTCCGGCCTCACTGAAGCTTTCTTT,CASSFSGLTEAFF
TRBJ2-7,.,TRBV5-6,.,TGTGCCAGCAGCAATACCTTCTCCGAGCAGTACTTC,CASSNTFSEQYF
TRBJ1-1,.,TRBV10-2,once,TGCGCCAGCAGTAAGGCCAGCTACACTGAAGCTTTCTTT,CASSKASYTEAFF
TRBJ2-7,TRBD1,TRBV10-3,.,TGTGCCATCAGGGAACTTGGGACAGCCGACGAGCAGTACTTC,CAIRELGTADEQYF